The text below deals with one TCR beta chain. Its specific antigen is unknown. Base qualities are missing; no much larger clone stands one base away. The donors were around 39 Caucasian individuals from Russia, aged roughly 6 to 90 years, who were systemically healthy. Approximately 9 milliliters of peripheral blood were collected from each donor into EDTA-treated Vacutainer tubes. Ficoll-Paque density-gradient centrifugation was used to isolate PBMCs, with at least 7 million obtained per sample. Trizol reagent was used to extract total RNA from PBMCs, with at least 6 micrograms per sample. For every donor, an aliquot of PBMCs went through flow cytometry to measure the percentages of naive CD45RAhigh/CD27high T cells. The data stem from a study of blood T cells in healthy people across ages (dated by TCRdb to 2014 to 2015). A note on the overall study: In model experiments, template switching captured roughly one uniquely barcoded TCR beta cDNA molecule for every two T cells. Four age groups were formed from the donors: young (average about 16 years), middle-aged (approximately 40), aged (about 62) and long-lived (about 80). The study analyzed two additional independent replicas of 1 million unique cDNA reads from the same blood draw for two donors, one aged 18 to 30 and one aged 80 or older. Donors of different ages were randomly distributed across sequencing lanes to avoid experimental bias. Using deep sequencing normalized with unique cDNA molecular identifiers, the study measured how TCR beta repertoire diversity changes with age.

The library was obtained by 5' RACE. TCRdb lists the instrument as Illumina HiSeq 2500. A second PCR of about 6 to 11 cycles was performed with a sample-barcoded 5' primer and a J-beta primer mix. A template-switch 5' adaptor carrying 12 random nucleotides introduced a unique molecular identifier onto each TCR beta cDNA molecule. At least 2.5 million CDR3-containing paired-end reads were obtained from each sample. The Mint cDNA synthesis kit, primed by a TRBC-specific oligonucleotide, was used to synthesize first-strand cDNA from all RNA. Following uracil-DNA glycosylase treatment, all cDNA underwent a first 18-cycle PCR with the universal primers M1SS and BC2_uni_R. The paper's data handling went like this. For normalization, 1 million high-quality reads were randomly selected from each sample, with every read carrying a distinct molecular identifier. Reads sharing molecular identifiers were discarded rather than binned into consensus sequences. CDR3 identification, clonotype clustering and error correction used MiTCR with a Q25 quality threshold and the strictest error-elimination algorithm. A nonparametric unseen species model using Euler transformation provided a lower-bound estimate of total TCR beta diversity. Using fastp at Q25 and MiXCR, TCRdb reprocessed the public reads and kept productive beta chains. Each entry is one CDR3 protein sequence, shown with its most common DNA and genes. What appears here as the V and J calls and clone size reflects TCRdb's work, not the paper's. For this sample the table gives about 1.8 million distinct CDR3 sequences, of which around 48% were detected only once. The leading ten clones occupy more than 2% of the sample.

Broad study findings and their caveats: Because profiling used bulk unsorted PBMCs, naive and antigen-experienced compartments could not be compared conclusively. Estimates of total diversity based on one million sequenced T cells were considered lower bounds and underestimates. As age increased, observed TCR beta diversity per million T cells dropped in a roughly linear way, and a significant reduction was already evident by age about 40. Compared with the aged group, the long-lived group had more naive CD4+ T cells, fewer expanded clones and increased TCR diversity, suggesting age selection. Because donor CMV infection status was unknown, age-related changes in expanded clonotypes were potentially confounded. A strong correlation was found between observed TCR beta diversity and the percentage of naive T cells measured by flow cytometry.

This receptor was identified in a woman aged 40-49 years in good health. Sequencing input: blood.

The CDR3 has the sequence CASSYLPGGMNEQFF. The nucleotide sequence reads as follows: TGTGCCAGCAGTTACTTACCGGGGGGGATGAATGAGCAGTTCTTC. The rearranged chain carries TRBV6-5 and TRBJ2-1; TRBD2 aligns with 8 central bases. Taken from the germline V gene, the CDR1 and CDR2 loops are MNHEY and SVGAGI. Inclusive of the bounding cysteine and phenylalanine, the CDR3 is 15 residues long. Only the CDR3 region is kept as DNA, spanning 45 bases read in frame from base 1. Unmatched junction bases come to 6, with V trimmed by 1 base and J by 7 bases.